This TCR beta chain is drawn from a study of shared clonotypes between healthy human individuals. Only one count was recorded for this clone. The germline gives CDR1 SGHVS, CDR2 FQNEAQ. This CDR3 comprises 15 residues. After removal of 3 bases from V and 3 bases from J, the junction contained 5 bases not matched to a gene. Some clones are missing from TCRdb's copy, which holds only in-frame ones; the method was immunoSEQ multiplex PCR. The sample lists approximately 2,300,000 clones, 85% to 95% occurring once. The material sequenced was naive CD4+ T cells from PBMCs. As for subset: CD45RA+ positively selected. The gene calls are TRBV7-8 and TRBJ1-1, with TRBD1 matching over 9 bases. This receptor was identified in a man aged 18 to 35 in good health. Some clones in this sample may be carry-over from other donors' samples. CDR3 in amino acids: CASSLDRGGYTEAFF. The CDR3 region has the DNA TGTGCCAGCAGCTTGGACAGGGGAGGGTACACTGAAGCTTTCTTT.